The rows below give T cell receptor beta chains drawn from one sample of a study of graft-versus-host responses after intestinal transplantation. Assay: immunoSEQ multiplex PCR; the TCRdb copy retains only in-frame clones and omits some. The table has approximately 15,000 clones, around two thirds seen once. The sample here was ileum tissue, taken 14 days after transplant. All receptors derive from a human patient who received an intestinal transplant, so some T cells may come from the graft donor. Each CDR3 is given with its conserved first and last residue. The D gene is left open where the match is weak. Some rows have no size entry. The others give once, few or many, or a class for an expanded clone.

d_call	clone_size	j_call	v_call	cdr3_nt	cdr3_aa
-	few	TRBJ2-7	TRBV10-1	TGCGCCAGCAGTGATGTTGGGGACGAGCAGTACTTC	CASSDVGDEQYF
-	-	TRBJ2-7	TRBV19	TGTGCCACCAAAACGGAGGGGACCTACGAGCAGTACTTC	CATKTEGTYEQYF
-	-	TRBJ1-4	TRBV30	TGTGCCTGGAGTTCCGGGACACTAACTTATGAAAAACTGTTTTTT	CAWSSGTLTYEKLFF
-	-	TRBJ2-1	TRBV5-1	TGCGCCAGCAGCTTGGAAGCGGGGACATCCTACAATGAGCAGTTCTTC	CASSLEAGTSYNEQFF
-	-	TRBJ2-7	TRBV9	TGTGCCAGCAGCGGAGAAGACAGTTCGTCGGCCTACGAGCAGTACTTC	CASSGEDSSSAYEQYF
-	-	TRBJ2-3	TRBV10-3	TGTGCCATCAGTGAGGGGGGGCTGAGCACAGATACGCAGTATTTT	CAISEGGLSTDTQYF
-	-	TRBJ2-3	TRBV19	TGTGCCAGTAGCCGGTTAGGGGATACGCAGTATTTT	CASSRLGDTQYF
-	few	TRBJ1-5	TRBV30	TGTGCCTGGAGTCAAGGGGGTTCGGGCAATCAGCCCCAGCATTTT	CAWSQGGSGNQPQHF
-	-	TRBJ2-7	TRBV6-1	TGTGCCAGCAGTGAAGCGGGCTACGAGCAGTACTTC	CASSEAGYEQYF
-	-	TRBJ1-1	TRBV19	TGTGCCAGTAGTCGGGGGCCAGGACTGAACACTGAAGCTTTCTTT	CASSRGPGLNTEAFF
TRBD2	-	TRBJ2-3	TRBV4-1	TGCGCCAGCAGCCAAGATACGGGGCGGGGGAAAACAGATACGCAGTATTTT	CASSQDTGRGKTDTQYF
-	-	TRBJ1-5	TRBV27	TGTGCCAGCAGTTTATCCGGGGGCAATCAGCCCCAGCATTTT	CASSLSGGNQPQHF
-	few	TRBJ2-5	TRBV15	TGTGCCACCAGCAGAGATCGAAAGGAGACCCAGTACTTC	CATSRDRKETQYF
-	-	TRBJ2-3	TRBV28	TGTGCCAGCAGTTTATCCCCAGATACGCAGTATTTT	CASSLSPDTQYF
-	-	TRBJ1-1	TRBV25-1	TGTGCCAGCAGTGATCCGGCAGGTGGGGTGAACACTGAAGCTTTCTTT	CASSDPAGGVNTEAFF
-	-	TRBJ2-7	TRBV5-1	TGCGCCAGCTCCAACCCCCAGCTCGAGCAGTACTTC	CASSNPQLEQYF
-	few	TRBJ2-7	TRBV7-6	TGTGCCAGCAGCTTATCTTCGGGCTCCTACGAGCAGTACTTC	CASSLSSGSYEQYF
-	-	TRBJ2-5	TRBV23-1	TGCGCCAGCAGTCAATCTGTAGACAGGCAGGGAAGGAAGGAGACCCAGTACTTC	CASSQSVDRQGRKETQYF
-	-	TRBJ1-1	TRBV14	TGTGCCAGCAGCCCGGGTACCGGGAACACTGAAGCTTTCTTT	CASSPGTGNTEAFF
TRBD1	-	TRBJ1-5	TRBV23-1	TGCGCCAGCAGTCAATCGCGGGACAGGGGGCTAAAATACCCCAATCAGCCCCAGCATTTT	CASSQSRDRGLKYPNQPQHF
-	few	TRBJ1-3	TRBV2	TGTGCCAGGAATAGTCTCTCTGGAAACACCATATATTTT	CARNSLSGNTIYF
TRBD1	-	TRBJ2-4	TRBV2	TGTGCCAGCAGCGGACAGGGGGGGACCAAAAACATTCAGTACTTC	CASSGQGGTKNIQYF
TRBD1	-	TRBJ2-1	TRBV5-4	TGTGCCAGCAGCTCCCGGGACAGGACCTTCTACAATGAGCAGTTCTTC	CASSSRDRTFYNEQFF
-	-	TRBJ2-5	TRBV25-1	TGTGCCAGCAGTGAACTCAGGGTTGGTTCAGAGACCCAGTACTTC	CASSELRVGSETQYF
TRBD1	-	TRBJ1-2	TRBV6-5	TGTGCCAGCAGTTACTGGGACAGGGGGCAGAATGGCTACACCTTC	CASSYWDRGQNGYTF
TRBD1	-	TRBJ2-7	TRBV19	TGTGCCAGTAGTGCGACAGGGAGTGGCTACGAGCAGTACTTC	CASSATGSGYEQYF
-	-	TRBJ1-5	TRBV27	TGTGCCAGCAGTTTAGCGTATGGGGTGGACAATCAGCCCCAGCATTTT	CASSLAYGVDNQPQHF
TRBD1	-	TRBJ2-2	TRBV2	TGTGCCAGCCGAGTCATGAATCCGGGACAGGGGACCGGGGAGCTGTTTTTT	CASRVMNPGQGTGELFF
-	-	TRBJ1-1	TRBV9	TGTGCCAGCAGCGAGGGGAAGAACACTGAAGCTTTCTTT	CASSEGKNTEAFF
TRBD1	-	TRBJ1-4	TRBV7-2	TGTGCCAGCAGCTTAGTTACAGGGGAAGAAAAACTGTTTTTT	CASSLVTGEEKLFF
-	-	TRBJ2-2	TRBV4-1	TGCGCCAGCAGCCACCCCTGGCAGCGGGCCAACACCGGGGAGCTGTTTTTT	CASSHPWQRANTGELFF
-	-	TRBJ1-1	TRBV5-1	TGCGCCAGCAGCTTGTATGTAGCATCGAACACTGAAGCTTTCTTT	CASSLYVASNTEAFF
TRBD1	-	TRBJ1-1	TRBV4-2	TGTGCCAGCAGCCCCTCGGGACAGGTGATTGCTGAAGCTTTCTTT	CASSPSGQVIAEAFF
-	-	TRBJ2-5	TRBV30	TGTGCCTGGAACAAAGGAGGGGGAGGAGAGACCCAGTACTTC	CAWNKGGGGETQYF
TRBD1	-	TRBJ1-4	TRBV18	TGTGCCAGCTCACTCCTGACAGGGAATAATGAAAAACTGTTTTTT	CASSLLTGNNEKLFF
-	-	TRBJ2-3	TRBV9	TGTGCCAGCAGCGTAGGAATCACGAGACTGTCCCCGGATACGCAGTATTTT	CASSVGITRLSPDTQYF
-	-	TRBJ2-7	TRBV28	TGTGCCAGCAGTCCCGTGAGCTCCTACGAGCAGTACTTC	CASSPVSSYEQYF
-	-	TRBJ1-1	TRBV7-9	TGTGCCAGCAGCGGCTACAGGGCCTTGAACACTGAAGCTTTCTTT	CASSGYRALNTEAFF
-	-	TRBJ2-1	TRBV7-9	TGTGCCAGCAGCTTCGACGGGGGGCGTTACAATGAGCAGTTCTTC	CASSFDGGRYNEQFF
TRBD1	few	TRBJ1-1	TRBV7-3	TGTGCCAGCAGCCCATCAGGGGGGAGCCCTATGAACACTGAAGCTTTCTTT	CASSPSGGSPMNTEAFF
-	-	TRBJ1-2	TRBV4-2	TGTGCCAGCAGCATCGGGACGGGGATCAACTATGGCTACACCTTC	CASSIGTGINYGYTF
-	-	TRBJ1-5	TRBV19	TGTGCCAGTAGTAGCTACTCCGGGACCTTCTATAGCAATCAGCCCCAGCATTTT	CASSSYSGTFYSNQPQHF
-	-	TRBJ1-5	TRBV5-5	TGTGCCAGCAGCTTGGAGTGGGGACAGCCCCAGCATTTT	CASSLEWGQPQHF
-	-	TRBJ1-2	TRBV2	TGTGCCAGCAGCGCAGGGTTTGGCTACACCTTC	CASSAGFGYTF
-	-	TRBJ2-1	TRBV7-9	TGTGCCGGGGGTTTTTACAATGAGCAGTTCTTC	CAGGFYNEQFF
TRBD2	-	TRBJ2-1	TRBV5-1	TGCGCCAGCAGCTCTAGCGGACCCCGCCGGGGTGAGCAGTTCTTC	CASSSSGPRRGEQFF
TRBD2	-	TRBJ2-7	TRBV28	TGTGCCAGCAGTGCAGCGGGAGCCCCCTACGAGCAGTACTTC	CASSAAGAPYEQYF
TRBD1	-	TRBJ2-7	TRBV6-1	TGTGCCAGCAGTGGGGGACAGGGCGATGGCTACGAGCAGTACTTC	CASSGGQGDGYEQYF
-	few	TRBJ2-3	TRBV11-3	TGTGCCAGCAGCTTAGCGCCAGATACGCAGTATTTT	CASSLAPDTQYF
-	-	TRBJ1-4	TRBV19	TGTGCCAGTAGTATAGGAGGCAGGGGTCGTACTAATGAAAAACTGTTTTTT	CASSIGGRGRTNEKLFF
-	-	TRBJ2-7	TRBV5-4	TGTGCCAGCAGCCTGCCGGGGGCCTACGAGCAGTACTTC	CASSLPGAYEQYF
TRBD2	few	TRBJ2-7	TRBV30	TGTGCCTGGAGTGTAGCGGGAGCCTACGAGCAGTACTTC	CAWSVAGAYEQYF
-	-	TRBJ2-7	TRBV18	TGTGCCAGCTCACCGAGCGCCGGGACCCTGGTCTACGAGCAGTACTTC	CASSPSAGTLVYEQYF